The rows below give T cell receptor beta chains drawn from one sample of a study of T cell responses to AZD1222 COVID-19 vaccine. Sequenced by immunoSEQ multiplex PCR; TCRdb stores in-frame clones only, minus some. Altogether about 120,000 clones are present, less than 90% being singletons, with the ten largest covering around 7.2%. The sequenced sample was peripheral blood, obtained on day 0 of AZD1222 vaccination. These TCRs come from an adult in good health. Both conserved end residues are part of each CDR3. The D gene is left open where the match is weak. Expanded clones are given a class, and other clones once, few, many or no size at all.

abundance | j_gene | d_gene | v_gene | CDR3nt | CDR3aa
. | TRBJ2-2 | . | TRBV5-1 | TGCGCCAGCAGCTTGGAGGGGATGAACACCGGGGAGCTGTTTTTT | CASSLEGMNTGELFF
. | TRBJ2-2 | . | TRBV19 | TGTGCCAGTAACAACTCTCCCGGGGAGCTGTTTTTT | CASNNSPGELFF
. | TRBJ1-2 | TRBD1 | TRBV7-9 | TGTGCCAGCAGCGGGACAGGGGTCGCCTATGGCTACACCTTC | CASSGTGVAYGYTF
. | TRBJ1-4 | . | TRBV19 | TGTGCCAGTAGCCCCGACAGGTTCGCTAATGAAAAACTGTTTTTT | CASSPDRFANEKLFF
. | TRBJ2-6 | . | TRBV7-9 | TGTGCCAGCAGCTTAAGGGGGTCTGGGGCCAACGTCCTGACTTTC | CASSLRGSGANVLTF
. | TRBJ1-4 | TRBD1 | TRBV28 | TGTGCCACCTCCCTCTACAGGGGCGAGAAAGAAAAACTGTTTTTT | CATSLYRGEKEKLFF
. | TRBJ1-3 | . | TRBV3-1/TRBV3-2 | TGTGCCAGCAGCCAAGTGGGCTGGCACACCATATATTTT | CASSQVGWHTIYF
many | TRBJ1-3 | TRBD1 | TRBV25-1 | TGTGCCAGCAGTAAAACAGGGGGCAAACTTGGAAACACCATATATTTT | CASSKTGGKLGNTIYF
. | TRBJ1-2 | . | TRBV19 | TGTGCCAGTAGTAGGGGGGCCATGAGTGGCTACACCTTC | CASSRGAMSGYTF
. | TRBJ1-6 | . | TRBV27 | TGTGCCAGCAGTCGAATCACGGACCATTCACCCCTCCACTTT | CASSRITDHSPLHF
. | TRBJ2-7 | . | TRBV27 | TGTGCCAGCAGTTTAAATGGGCCCTACGAGCAGTACTTC | CASSLNGPYEQYF
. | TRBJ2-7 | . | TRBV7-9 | TGTGCCAGCAGCCCAGGGCCCCATTCTTACGAGCAGTACTTC | CASSPGPHSYEQYF
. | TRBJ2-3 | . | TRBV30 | TGTGCCTGGGCGAGCAGGTCCCTCACAGATACGCAGTATTTT | CAWASRSLTDTQYF
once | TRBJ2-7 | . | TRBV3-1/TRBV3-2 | TGTGCCAGCAGCCTCAACAGAGGCCAGAGCGAGCAGTACTTC | CASSLNRGQSEQYF
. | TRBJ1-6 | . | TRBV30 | TGTGCCTGGAGTAGGGGACACGCGATGGTCACCCTCCACTTT | CAWSRGHAMVTLHF
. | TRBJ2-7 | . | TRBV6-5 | TGTGCCAGCATGGAGGGCCACGAGCAGTACTTC | CASMEGHEQYF
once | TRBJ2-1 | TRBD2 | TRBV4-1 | TGCGCCAGCAGCCCGCCTACCTCCTACCGGGAGGGGGATGAGCAGTTCTTC | CASSPPTSYREGDEQFF
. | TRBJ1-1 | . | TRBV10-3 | TGTGCCATCAGCGACATATCGCGGGGGTTCGGCACTGAAGCTTTCTTT | CAISDISRGFGTEAFF
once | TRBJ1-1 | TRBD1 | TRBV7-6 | TGTGCCAGCAGCGCCCTACAGGGGATGAACACTGAAGCTTTCTTT | CASSALQGMNTEAFF
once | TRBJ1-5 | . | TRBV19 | TGTGCCAGTTTTTCAGGGGACAACAATCAGCCCCAGCATTTT | CASFSGDNNQPQHF
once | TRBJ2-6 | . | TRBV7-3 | TGTGCCAGCAGCCCCAGCTCCGGGACTTCTGGGGCCAACGTCCTGACTTTC | CASSPSSGTSGANVLTF
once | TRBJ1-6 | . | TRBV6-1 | TGTGCCAGCAGTGAACACCGGGGGTGGAATTCACCCCTCCACTTT | CASSEHRGWNSPLHF
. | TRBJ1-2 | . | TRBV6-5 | TGTGCCAGCAGACCAAGAAGGCATCGCAACTATGGCTACACCTTC | CASRPRRHRNYGYTF
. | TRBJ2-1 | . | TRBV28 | TGTGCCAGCAGTTCCCAAGCCAACAATGAGCAGTTCTTC | CASSSQANNEQFF